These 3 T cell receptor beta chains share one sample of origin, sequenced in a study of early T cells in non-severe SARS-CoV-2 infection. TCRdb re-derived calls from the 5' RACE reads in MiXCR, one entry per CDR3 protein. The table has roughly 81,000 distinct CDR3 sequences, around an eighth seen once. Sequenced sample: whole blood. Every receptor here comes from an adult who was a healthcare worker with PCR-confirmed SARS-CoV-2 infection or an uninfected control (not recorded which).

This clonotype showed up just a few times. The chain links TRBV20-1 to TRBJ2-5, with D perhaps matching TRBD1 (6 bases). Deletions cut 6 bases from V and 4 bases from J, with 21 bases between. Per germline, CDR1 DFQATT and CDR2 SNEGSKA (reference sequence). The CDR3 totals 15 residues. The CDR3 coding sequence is TGCAGTGCCGAGATATACAGGGTTCGGGGAGAGACCCAGTACTTC. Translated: CSAEIYRVRGETQYF.

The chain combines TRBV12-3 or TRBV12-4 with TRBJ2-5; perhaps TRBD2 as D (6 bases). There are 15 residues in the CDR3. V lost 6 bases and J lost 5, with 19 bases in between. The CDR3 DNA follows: TGTGCCAGCAGGCCCAATCGCGGCGGGGTGGAGACCCAGTACTTC. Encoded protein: CASRPNRGGVETQYF.

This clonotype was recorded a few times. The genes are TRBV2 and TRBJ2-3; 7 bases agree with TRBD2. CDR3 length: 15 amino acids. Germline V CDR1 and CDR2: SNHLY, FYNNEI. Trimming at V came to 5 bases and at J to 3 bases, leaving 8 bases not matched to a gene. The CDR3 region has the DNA TGTGCCAGCAGTTCTGAGCGGGGCGGAACAGATACGCAGTATTTT. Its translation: CASSSERGGTDTQYF.